A single sample is the source of the 13 T cell receptor beta chains below, sequenced in a study of T cell clonotyping in hematopoietic cell transplantation. Time point reported: recipient sample about 28 days before transplant, after cytoreduction. The data were produced by immunoSEQ multiplex PCR, yet TCRdb's version contains in-frame clones alone and is incomplete. The sample contains 25,000 to 30,000 clones, more than 70% of which appear only once. The material was peripheral blood mononuclear cells, obtained before stem cell transplant. Every receptor here comes from a middle-aged man with acute myeloid leukemia. Some clones in this sample may be carry-over from other donors' samples.

The V call is TRBV29-1, the J call TRBJ1-1; D unclear. V dropped 6 bases and J dropped 4 bases, with 15 bases sitting between them. Germline CDR1 is SQVTM and CDR2 is ANQGSEA. The CDR3 length is 13 residues. The CDR3: CSVTESATTEAFF. CDR3 DNA: TGCAGCGTAACCGAGTCCGCGACCACTGAAGCTTTCTTT.

The chain carries TRBV28 and TRBJ2-1; D may correspond to TRBD1 or TRBD2 (5 bases each). Trimming cost V 7 bases and J 5 bases, with 18 bases left between them. CDR3 size: 15 residues. The germline CDR1 and CDR2 sequences are MDHEN and SYDVKM. The CDR3, as DNA: TGTGCCAGCAACCTAGCAGGGAGACTACACAATGAGCAGTTCTTC. Translating gives CASNLAGRLHNEQFF. The whole variable domain, remainder taken from reference TRBV28 and TRBJ2-1, is DVKVTQSSRYLVKRTGEKVFLECVQDMDHENMFWYRQDPGLGLRLIYFSYDVKMKEKGDIPEGYSVSREKKERFSLILESASTNQTSMYLCASNLAGRLHNEQFFGPGTRLTVL.

This clone was observed a handful of times. Other DNA sequences from this sample encode an identical CDR3 as well. V usage is TRBV6-5 and J usage is TRBJ1-1; D call uncertain. The length of the CDR3 is 12 residues. The V end lost 2 bases, the J end lost 2 bases, and 3 bases lay between the germline ends. Germline CDR1 and CDR2: MNHEY and SVGAGI. CDR3 protein: CASSYPNTEAFF. CDR3 nucleotide sequence: TGTGCCAGCAGTTACCCCAACACTGAAGCTTTCTTT.

The rearrangement joins TRBV11-3 to TRBJ2-7, with unresolved D. The CDR3 runs 14 residues. The ends were cut back, 3 bases at V and 3 bases at J, with 12 bases in the middle. Germline CDR1 reads SGHNT; CDR2 reads YENEEA. CDR3 nucleotide sequence: TGTGCCAGCAGCTTCACCGAGTTGTTCTACGAGCAGTACTTC. This sequence encodes CASSFTELFYEQYF.

A note on this clone: The germline gene is not matched at one end of the junction; a read error may be the cause. The chain joins TRBV6-5 to TRBJ2-3; maybe TRBD2 (6 bases). The CDR3 runs 13 residues. Germline assignment: CDR1 MNHEY and CDR2 SVGAGI. The DNA of the CDR3 is TGTGCCAGCCGCGCGGGGCGCACAGATACGCGGTATTTT. It is translated as CASRAGRTDTRYF.

This chain connects TRBV5-4 to TRBJ2-5; TRBD2 matches at 12 bases. The CDR3 is 15 residues long. The V segment lost 3 bases and the J segment 5 bases; nucleotides outside the gene matches: 5. CDR1 is SGHNT, CDR2 YYREEE, per germline (reference sequence). The CDR3 sequence: CASSSLAGGRETQYF. The CDR3, as DNA: TGTGCCAGCAGCTCCCTAGCGGGGGGGAGGGAGACCCAGTACTTC.

The chain links TRBV19 to TRBJ2-3; 16 bases are shared with TRBD2. CDR1 and CDR2 (germline): LNHDA, SQIVND (reference sequence). The trim removed 9 bases at V and 7 bases at J, leaving 4 bases unmatched. The CDR3 has 14 residues. Written as DNA, the CDR3 is TGTGCCAGCAGGGGACTAGCGGGAGGGAATACGCAGTATTTT. This gives the protein CASRGLAGGNTQYF.

The rearrangement links TRBV7-9 to TRBJ2-3, with TRBD2 matching 12 bases. The junction had 5 bases not matched to a gene; V was cut back by 3 bases and J by 4 bases. Germline V CDR1 and CDR2: SEHNR, FQNEAQ (reference sequence). The CDR3 totals 16 residues. The CDR3 loop is CASSLLAGGESDTQYF. The CDR3 DNA sequence: TGTGCCAGCAGCTTGCTAGCGGGAGGGGAGTCAGATACGCAGTATTTT.

This chain links TRBV11-3 with TRBJ2-7; D unclear. The CDR3 runs 16 residues. Trimming took off 3 bases at V and 3 bases at J, with 18 bases between the two ends. Germline assignment: CDR1 SGHNT and CDR2 YENEEA. CDR3 nucleotide sequence: TGTGCCAGCAGCTTTGTGTCAACGCGCGAAAACTACGAGCAGTACTTC. Translated: CASSFVSTRENYEQYF.

This clone came up a few times. The V call is TRBV4-3, the J call TRBJ2-1; TRBD2 matches at 8 bases. The CDR3 is 14 amino acids. With V trimmed by 8 bases and J by 7 bases, 10 bases remained unmatched. Germline V CDR1 and CDR2: LGHNA, YSLEER. The CDR3, as DNA: TGCGCCAGCGGAAGGAGCGGGGGCGGGAATGAGCAGTTCTTC. This translates into CASGRSGGGNEQFF.

The J gene is TRBJ2-1, the V gene TRBV2; tentative D call: TRBD2 (7 bases). Germline V lookup: CDR1 SNHLY, CDR2 FYNNEI. The CDR3 consists of 16 residues. Trimming removed 8 bases at V and 2 bases at J, with 19 bases between. This chain's CDR3 is CASLGVAGAPYNEQFF. In DNA form, the CDR3 reads TGTGCCAGCCTCGGGGTTGCGGGGGCCCCCTACAATGAGCAGTTCTTC.

The chain links TRBV5-4 to TRBJ1-2, with D uncertain. The V gene's germline CDR1 is SGHNT and CDR2 YYREEE (reference sequence). Between the trimmed V and J ends, which lost 2 bases and 6 bases, there was a span of 5 bases. The CDR3 length is 11 residues. This CDR3 reads CASSLEDGYTF. CDR3 nucleotides: TGTGCCAGCAGCTTAGAGGATGGCTACACCTTC.

The rearrangement links TRBV5-6 to TRBJ1-4; D is unresolved. Germline V CDR1 and CDR2: SGHDT, YYEEEE. Trimming pared 1 base from V and 10 bases from J, leaving 14 bases between. CDR3 length: 14 amino acids. This CDR3 reads CASSLRGVLGKLFF. CDR3 coding DNA: TGTGCCAGCAGCTTGCGTGGGGTTTTAGGAAAACTGTTTTTT.